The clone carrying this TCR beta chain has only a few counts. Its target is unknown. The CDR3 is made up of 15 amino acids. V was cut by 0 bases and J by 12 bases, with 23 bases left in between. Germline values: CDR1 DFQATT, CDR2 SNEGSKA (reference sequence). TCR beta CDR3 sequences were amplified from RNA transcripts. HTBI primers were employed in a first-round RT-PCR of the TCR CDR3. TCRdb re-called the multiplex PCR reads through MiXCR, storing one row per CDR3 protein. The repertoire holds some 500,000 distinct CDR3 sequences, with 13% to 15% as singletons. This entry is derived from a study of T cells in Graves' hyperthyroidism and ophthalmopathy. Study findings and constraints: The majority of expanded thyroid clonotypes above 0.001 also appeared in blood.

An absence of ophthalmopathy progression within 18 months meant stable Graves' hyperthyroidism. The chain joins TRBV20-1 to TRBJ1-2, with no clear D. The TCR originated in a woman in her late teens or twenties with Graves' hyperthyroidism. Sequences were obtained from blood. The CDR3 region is CSARDVAPREGVNTF. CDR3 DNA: TGCAGTGCTAGAGATGTAGCCCCCCGGGAGGGCGTCAACACCTTC.